These T cell receptor beta chains were read from a single sample in a study of blood T cell repertoires in COVID-19. Sequencing used immunoSEQ multiplex PCR; TCRdb keeps in-frame clones, though not all of them. The repertoire has some 700,000 clones, just under 90% of them found once; the top ten carry roughly 0.25%. Source material: peripheral blood. The receptors originated from a young woman with acute or convalescent COVID-19. Both conserved end residues are part of each CDR3. D genes are given only for firm matches. Expanded clones get a size class; other rows say once, few or many, or leave the size out.

TRBV10-3	NA	TRBJ2-7	NA	CAIRTAGPSAYEQYF	TGTGCCATCAGGACCGCCGGTCCCAGCGCCTACGAGCAGTACTTC
TRBV7-9	NA	TRBJ2-1	TRBD2	CASSPGLAGGNEQFF	TGTGCCAGCAGCCCAGGACTAGCGGGGGGGAATGAGCAGTTCTTC
TRBV4-1	NA	TRBJ2-1	TRBD2	CASSQLRLAPDNEQFF	TGCGCCAGCAGCCAACTCAGACTAGCCCCGGATAATGAGCAGTTCTTC
TRBV2	once	TRBJ2-2	NA	CASSRQETGELFF	TGTGCCAGCAGTCGACAGGAGACCGGGGAGCTGTTTTTT
TRBV14	NA	TRBJ1-2	NA	CASSPRQIYGYTF	TGTGCCAGCAGCCCGAGACAAATTTATGGCTACACCTTC
TRBV11-2	NA	TRBJ1-4	NA	CASSAFQGYATNEKLFF	TGTGCCAGCAGCGCCTTCCAGGGATATGCAACTAATGAAAAACTGTTTTTT
TRBV12-5	NA	TRBJ2-1	TRBD1	CASGLVLGDRGPPNEQFF	TGTGCTAGTGGTTTGGTACTTGGGGACAGGGGACCGCCCAATGAGCAGTTCTTC
TRBV6-2/TRBV6-3	NA	TRBJ1-5	NA	CASSYFNSGPQHF	TGTGCCAGCAGTTACTTCAACTCGGGGCCCCAGCATTTT
TRBV12-3/TRBV12-4	NA	TRBJ1-2	TRBD1	CASSSTGFYGYTF	TGTGCCAGCAGTTCGACAGGGTTCTATGGCTACACCTTC
TRBV11-2	NA	TRBJ2-7	NA	CASTRGGVYEQYF	TGTGCCAGCACCCGGGGCGGGGTCTACGAGCAGTACTTC
TRBV6-1	NA	TRBJ1-2	TRBD1	CASSEKGMGERTGFYGYTF	TGTGCCAGCAGTGAAAAGGGCATGGGGGAACGGACAGGGTTTTATGGCTACACCTTC
TRBV6-6	NA	TRBJ1-2	TRBD1	CASGTGDGGYTF	TGTGCCAGCGGCACAGGGGACGGAGGCTACACCTTC
TRBV5-1	NA	TRBJ1-1	TRBD1	CASSIGQGGTEAFF	TGCGCCAGCAGCATCGGACAGGGTGGCACTGAAGCTTTCTTT
TRBV27	NA	TRBJ2-3	TRBD1	CASTTGGALDTQYF	TGTGCCAGTACGACAGGGGGCGCGTTAGATACGCAGTATTTT
TRBV5-4	NA	TRBJ1-2	NA	CASSLVGSSFGTF	TGTGCCAGCAGCTTGGTGGGCTCTTCATTCGGCACCTTC
TRBV27	once	TRBJ1-5	NA	CASSGGHQPQHF	TGTGCCAGCAGTGGGGGCCATCAGCCCCAGCATTTT
TRBV6-5	NA	TRBJ2-3	TRBD1	CASSSGQGTPQYF	TGTGCCAGCAGTTCCGGACAGGGGACTCCGCAGTATTTT
TRBV10-3	NA	TRBJ1-1	TRBD1	CAIKGTENTEAFF	TGTGCCATCAAAGGGACAGAGAACACTGAAGCTTTCTTT
TRBV11-3	NA	TRBJ2-3	TRBD2	CASSRRAGGSDTQYF	TGTGCCAGCAGCCGGCGAGCGGGGGGGTCAGATACGCAGTATTTT
TRBV19	NA	TRBJ1-1	NA	CAARDIHTEAFF	TGTGCCGCAAGGGACATTCACACTGAAGCTTTCTTT
TRBV19	NA	TRBJ1-6	TRBD1	CASTGTGGFGSPLHF	TGTGCCAGTACCGGGACAGGGGGTTTCGGTTCACCCCTCCACTTT
TRBV11-2	NA	TRBJ2-3	TRBD2	CASTGGNTDTQYF	TGTGCCAGCACCGGGGGGAACACAGATACGCAGTATTTT
TRBV24-1	NA	TRBJ2-5	NA	CATSDSVSPETQYF	TGTGCCACCAGTGATTCTGTTTCCCCAGAGACCCAGTACTTC
TRBV27	NA	TRBJ1-5	NA	CASSPFNPPDQPQHF	TGTGCCAGCAGCCCCTTTAACCCCCCGGATCAGCCCCAGCATTTT
TRBV7-9	NA	TRBJ1-2	NA	CASSPSMAGSRYGYTF	TGTGCCAGCAGCCCTTCGATGGCAGGGTCCCGCTATGGCTACACCTTC
TRBV4-3	NA	TRBJ2-1	TRBD1	CASTRDRGRNEQFF	TGCGCCAGCACTCGGGACAGGGGGCGAAATGAGCAGTTCTTC
TRBV7-9	NA	TRBJ2-6	TRBD2	CASSEVSGGAGANVLTF	TGTGCCAGCAGCGAAGTTAGCGGGGGGGCCGGGGCCAACGTCCTGACTTTC
TRBV14	NA	TRBJ2-7	NA	CASSQGQEKDYEQYF	TGTGCCAGCAGCCAAGGACAAGAGAAAGACTACGAGCAGTACTTC
TRBV15	NA	TRBJ1-5	NA	CATSEGWGNQPQHF	TGTGCCACCAGCGAGGGTTGGGGCAATCAGCCCCAGCATTTT
TRBV6-1	NA	TRBJ2-7	TRBD1	CASSEWRQGAGEQYF	TGTGCCAGCAGTGAATGGCGGCAGGGGGCGGGAGAGCAGTACTTC
TRBV25-1	few	TRBJ1-5	NA	CASSESKAGPSPQPQHF	TGTGCCAGCAGTGAATCGAAGGCAGGCCCTAGCCCTCAGCCCCAGCATTTT
TRBV7-9	NA	TRBJ2-2	TRBD1	CASSYETGGNGELFF	TGTGCCAGCAGCTATGAGACAGGGGGTAACGGGGAGCTGTTTTTT
TRBV5-4	NA	TRBJ2-1	NA	CASSLGQSYNEQFF	TGTGCCAGCAGCTTGGGGCAGTCCTACAATGAGCAGTTCTTC
TRBV9	NA	TRBJ2-1	NA	CASTRGAGNEQFF	TGTGCCAGCACCCGGGGGGCAGGAAATGAGCAGTTCTTC
TRBV2	NA	TRBJ2-5	TRBD2	CASRISGVGETQYF	TGTGCCAGCAGAATTAGCGGGGTGGGTGAGACCCAGTACTTC
TRBV3-1/TRBV3-2	NA	TRBJ1-5	NA	CASSPWGQGLQPQHF	TGTGCCAGCAGCCCGTGGGGCCAAGGTTTGCAGCCCCAGCATTTT
TRBV18	NA	TRBJ2-7	TRBD1	CASSPETGSYEQYF	TGTGCCAGCTCACCAGAGACAGGGTCCTACGAGCAGTACTTC
TRBV2	NA	TRBJ2-1	NA	CASLVPRQKQFF	TGTGCCAGCCTTGTCCCTAGACAGAAGCAGTTCTTC
TRBV19	NA	TRBJ1-5	TRBD1	CASTNRGPDQPQHF	TGTGCCAGTACCAACAGGGGTCCGGATCAGCCCCAGCATTTT
TRBV7-2	NA	TRBJ2-5	TRBD2	CASSPGTSGGLQETQYF	TGTGCCAGCAGCCCTGGGACTAGCGGGGGCCTACAAGAGACCCAGTACTTC
TRBV18	NA	TRBJ1-4	TRBD1	CASSPGTGDEKLFF	TGTGCCAGCTCACCAGGCACAGGGGACGAAAAACTGTTTTTT
TRBV27	NA	TRBJ1-3	TRBD1	CASSATGNSGNTIYF	TGTGCCAGCAGTGCGACAGGGAACTCTGGAAACACCATATATTTT
TRBV14	NA	TRBJ2-3	NA	CASSPLAGALTQYF	TGTGCCAGCAGTCCTCTGGCGGGGGCCCTTACGCAGTATTTT
TRBV5-5	few	TRBJ2-7	NA	CASSLGQIPYEQYF	TGTGCCAGCAGCTTGGGACAGATCCCCTACGAGCAGTACTTC
TRBV30	NA	TRBJ2-6	TRBD2	CAWGRGGYPVLTF	TGTGCCTGGGGGCGGGGGGGGTACCCCGTCCTGACTTTC
TRBV4-1	NA	TRBJ1-1	NA	CASSQDAGSRNTEAFF	TGCGCCAGCAGCCAAGATGCAGGGTCGAGGAACACTGAAGCTTTCTTT
TRBV27	NA	TRBJ1-4	NA	CASRSGGFAKGDEKLFF	TGTGCCAGCAGATCTGGAGGTTTTGCTAAGGGGGACGAAAAACTGTTTTTT
TRBV19	NA	TRBJ1-6	NA	CASTVEVDGTYNSPLHF	TGTGCCAGTACAGTGGAGGTTGACGGTACCTATAATTCACCCCTCCACTTT
TRBV2	NA	TRBJ2-7	TRBD1	CASSEASRQGKYEQYF	TGTGCCAGCAGTGAAGCGAGCAGACAGGGGAAGTACGAGCAGTACTTC
TRBV6-5	NA	TRBJ1-2	NA	CASRTGTSLNYGYTF	TGTGCCAGCAGGACCGGGACAAGCTTAAACTATGGCTACACCTTC
TRBV7-2	NA	TRBJ2-7	NA	CASSFSDSYEQYF	TGTGCCAGCAGCTTTAGTGATTCCTACGAGCAGTACTTC
TRBV19	NA	TRBJ1-1	TRBD1	CASRPTGEIWNTEAFF	TGTGCCAGTAGACCAACAGGGGAGATTTGGAACACTGAAGCTTTCTTT
TRBV30	NA	TRBJ1-5	NA	CAWSEGAGQPQHF	TGTGCCTGGAGTGAAGGGGCAGGGCAGCCCCAGCATTTT
TRBV2	NA	TRBJ2-4	TRBD1	CASSFGQGIQYF	TGTGCCAGTTCTTTTGGACAGGGCATTCAGTACTTC
TRBV24-1	NA	TRBJ1-4	NA	CATSDGGGTNEKLFF	TGTGCCACCAGTGATGGAGGAGGGACTAATGAAAAACTGTTTTTT
TRBV5-8	NA	TRBJ2-3	NA	CASSLGQFTDTQYF	TGTGCCAGCAGCTTGGGGCAGTTCACAGATACGCAGTATTTT
TRBV7-9	NA	TRBJ2-3	TRBD2	CASRTTSGGGRTPDTQYF	TGTGCCAGCAGGACTACTAGCGGGGGCGGTCGTACCCCAGATACGCAGTATTTT
TRBV6-5	NA	TRBJ1-1	NA	CASSYGQVKSEAFF	TGTGCCAGCAGTTACGGGCAGGTGAAGTCTGAAGCTTTCTTT